This T cell receptor (beta chain) was identified during a study of Graves' ophthalmopathy and Graves' hyperthyroidism. Many counts were recorded for this clonotype. Its target is not known. TCR beta CDR3 amplification used RNA transcripts. The workflow started with a first-round RT-PCR run with HTBI primers and then moved on to a second-round multiplex PCR. In TCRdb, the multiplex PCR reads were re-called with MiXCR into one record per CDR3 protein. The sample gives about 740,000 distinct CDR3 sequences, around 40% of which show up once; about 40% is in the top ten. Ophthalmopathic donors had moderate-to-severe activity, CAS ≥3 and NOSPECS ≥4, with disease that had lasted under 3 months. Broader study findings: A 13-signature model separated ophthalmopathy from stable hyperthyroidism, roughly 85% sensitivity, around 81% specificity. Ophthalmopathy progression was predicted with around 71% sensitivity and about 72% specificity. Most thyroid-expanded clonotypes exceeding 0.001 frequency were also found in blood.

V gave up 6 bases and J gave up 2 bases, with 8 bases separating them. In germline, CDR1 is SQVTM, CDR2 ANQGSEA. The CDR3 runs 13 residues. The V and J genes are TRBV29-1 and TRBJ2-6; the D gene is possibly TRBD1 (6 bases). The TCR originated in an adult man with Graves' ophthalmopathy. The sequenced material came from peripheral blood. CDR3 amino acids: CSVYRAGANVLTF. The CDR3 DNA reads as TGCAGCGTATACAGGGCTGGGGCCAACGTCCTGACTTTC.